Below are 14 T cell receptor beta chains sequenced from a single sample in a study of Graves' ophthalmopathy and Graves' hyperthyroidism. The sequenced template was RNA, covering the TCR beta CDR3 region. The authors performed first-round RT-PCR with HTBI primers and then a second-round multiplex PCR. TCRdb re-called the multiplex PCR reads with MiXCR, one entry per CDR3 protein. The sample includes about 370,000 distinct CDR3 sequences, about 15% of them seen just once. Sequencing used peripheral blood. The receptor source for this set is an adult woman with stable Graves' hyperthyroidism.

This clonotype was counted ten times or more. The chain has TRBV20-1 and TRBJ2-5; 11 bases are shared with TRBD2. CDR3 length: 17 residues. Germline loops: CDR1 DFQATT, CDR2 SNEGSKA (reference sequence). CDR3 region: CSPGRILAGGIKETQYF. The CDR3 DNA is TGCAGCCCCGGTCGAATTCTAGCGGGAGGTATCAAGGAGACCCAGTACTTC.

This clonotype was counted many times. The rearrangement joins TRBV6-5 to TRBJ2-6; no clear D gene. In germline, CDR1 is MNHEY, CDR2 SVGAGI. The length of the CDR3 is 17 residues. Trimming removed 1 base at V and 1 base at J, with 11 bases between. In DNA, the CDR3 is TGTGCCAGCAGTTACTATGGTCGGAAATCTGGGGCCAACGTCCTGACTTTC. Amino acid sequence: CASSYYGRKSGANVLTF.

This clonotype has at least ten counts. The chain recombines TRBV27 with TRBJ2-7; maybe TRBD2 (6 bases). This CDR3 region has 14 residues. V dropped 4 bases and J dropped 2 bases, with 12 bases sitting between them. CDR1 MNHEY and CDR2 SMNVEV come from the germline V gene (reference sequence). The CDR3 spells CASSSSVPPYEQYF. The CDR3, as DNA: TGTGCCAGCAGTTCTAGCGTACCCCCCTACGAGCAGTACTTC.

The J gene is TRBJ2-7, the V gene TRBV28, with TRBD1 matching 7 bases. The CDR3 is 14 residues long. V lost 2 bases, J lost 4 bases, and 5 bases stayed unmatched. Germline assignment: CDR1 MDHEN and CDR2 SYDVKM. CDR3 in DNA: TGTGCCAGCAGTTTACAGGGGGATGGTTACGAGCAGTACTTC. It encodes CASSLQGDGYEQYF.

This clonotype appeared many times. The rearrangement uses TRBV6-4 and TRBJ2-2, with 7 bases matching TRBD1. Germline CDR1 is MRHNA and CDR2 is SNTAGT. The V and J ends lost 1 base and 3 bases, in that order; junction bases with no gene match: 2. CDR3 size: 15 residues. In DNA form, the CDR3 reads TGTGCCAGCAGTGACTATAGGGGGCACACCGGGGAGCTGTTTTTT. Amino acids: CASSDYRGHTGELFF.

In this sample, this clonotype turned up many times. CDR3 sequence: CASSPGLGSRSVETQYF. CDR3 sequence (DNA): TGTGCCAGCAGTCCGGGGTTGGGGAGTCGGTCGGTAGAGACCCAGTACTTC. This chain joins TRBV12-3 or TRBV12-4 and TRBJ2-5; weak D call: TRBD2 (5 bases). The CDR3 runs 17 residues. Trimming took off 5 bases at V and 4 bases at J, with 23 bases between the two ends.

Ten or more counts support this clonotype. This chain joins TRBV6-2 or TRBV6-3 and TRBJ2-7; TRBD2 is a possible D gene (5 bases). CDR1 and CDR2 from the germline V gene are MNHEY and SVGEGT. Trimming took 6 bases from V and 3 from J, leaving 9 bases between them. The CDR3 sequence is 12 residues long. The CDR3 DNA reads TGTGCCAGCAGGGGAGTATTCTACGAGCAGTACTTC. Translated: CASRGVFYEQYF.

The table lists this clonotype with many counts. The V call is TRBV20-1, the J call TRBJ2-5, with 14 bases that match TRBD2. V trimming: 2 bases; J trimming: 4 bases; junction bases outside the gene matches: 18. This CDR3 spans 20 amino acids. Per germline, CDR1 DFQATT and CDR2 SNEGSKA (reference sequence). The CDR3 DNA reads TGCAGTGCTAGAATCCTCCCGACTAGCGGGAGGGCCGAGTTTCGAGAGACCCAGTACTTC. It yields the protein CSARILPTSGRAEFRETQYF.

In its sample, this clonotype was seen many times. The chain couples TRBV10-3 to TRBJ2-7, with D tentatively TRBD1 (6 bases). The CDR3 contains 13 residues. The V end was cut by 5 bases, the J end by 2 bases, with 10 bases between. The germline gives CDR1 ENHRY, CDR2 SYGVKD. The CDR3 nucleotides read TGTGCCATCAGTCAGGGGTCCACCTACGAGCAGTACTTC. This gives the protein CAISQGSTYEQYF.

The CDR3 loop is CASSARYFYEQYF. The CDR3 region has the DNA TGTGCCAGCAGTGCAAGATACTTCTACGAGCAGTACTTC. The chain carries TRBV12-3 or TRBV12-4 and TRBJ2-7; D unresolved. The CDR3 length is 13 residues. V was clipped by 5 bases and J by 3 bases, with 11 bases between them.

This clonotype was seen repeatedly, ten times or more. The rearrangement uses TRBV6-1 and TRBJ2-7, with 9 bases aligning to TRBD1. The CDR3 totals 15 residues. With V trimmed by 6 bases and J by 2 bases, 8 bases remained unmatched. CDR1 is MNHNS, CDR2 SASEGT, per germline. CDR3 sequence: CASSPRDRATYEQYF. DNA for the CDR3: TGTGCCAGCAGCCCCCGGGACAGGGCCACCTACGAGCAGTACTTC.

Ten or more counts support this clonotype. This chain links TRBV11-2 with TRBJ2-2, with 11 bases aligning to TRBD1. V trimming: 5 bases; J trimming: 7 bases; junction bases outside the gene matches: 6. There are 15 residues in the CDR3. Germline lookup yields CDR1 SGHAT and CDR2 FQNNGV. DNA of the CDR3: TGTGCCAGCAGCCTCGGACAGGGGGCTGACGGGGAGCTGTTTTTT. Encoded protein: CASSLGQGADGELFF.

This clonotype was detected ten times or more. The chain joins TRBV6-1 to TRBJ2-7; TRBD1 agrees at 7 bases. The CDR3 contains 14 residues. The V and J ends lost 2 bases and 3 bases, in that order; junction bases with no gene match: 4. CDR1 is MNHNS, CDR2 SASEGT, per germline. CDR3: CASSETGQSYEQYF. CDR3 DNA sequence: TGTGCCAGCAGTGAAACGGGACAGAGCTACGAGCAGTACTTC.

This clonotype appeared many times. The rearrangement links TRBV12-3 or TRBV12-4 to TRBJ2-7, with TRBD2 matching 8 bases. V dropped 3 bases and J dropped 4; count of bases not matched to a gene: 14. The CDR3 is 17 amino acids. This chain's CDR3 is CASSFSQGGGSSYEQYF. CDR3 DNA sequence: TGTGCCAGCAGTTTTTCCCAAGGCGGGGGGAGCTCGTACGAGCAGTACTTC.